The 30 T cell receptor beta chains reported below all come from one sample, sequenced in a study of cytomegalovirus exposure and HLA in healthy donors. PCR was performed using 60 Vbeta and 13 Jbeta primers. Clones were read by immunoSEQ multiplex PCR, and TCRdb kept only the in-frame ones, dropping some. The sample contains 100,000 to 150,000 clones, approximately 75% of which appear only once. The specimen sequenced was PBMCs. The origin of the receptors is a man in his thirties or forties in good health and CMV-seronegative.

As regards this clone: One end of the junction is discordant with germline, which a read error may explain. The rearrangement joins TRBV7-9 to TRBJ2-3, with D tentatively TRBD2 (7 bases). Germline V lookup: CDR1 SEHNR, CDR2 FQNEAQ (reference sequence). The CDR3 sequence is 16 residues long. This CDR3 reads CSSSLASGGLTDTQYF. CDR3 DNA sequence: TGTTCCAGCAGCTTAGCATCGGGGGGCCTCACAGATACGCAGTATTTT.

This chain links TRBV6-5 with TRBJ1-1; D is ambiguous. Trimming took 0 bases from V and 3 from J, leaving 5 bases between them. This CDR3 comprises 13 residues. The germline V gene encodes CDR1 MNHEY and CDR2 SVGAGI. The CDR3 DNA reads as TGTGCCAGCAGTTACTCTCGGGACACTGAAGCTTTCTTT. It codes for CASSYSRDTEAFF.

With regard to this clone: The same CDR3 can be traced to other DNA sequences in this sample. The CDR3 coding sequence is TGTGCCAGCAGCTTGGGGGCAGGGGGCTACGAGCAGTACTTC. It is translated as CASSLGAGGYEQYF. The chain recombines TRBV5-4 with TRBJ2-7; 7 bases match TRBD1. V was clipped by 0 bases and J by 3 bases; unmatched bases: 3. The CDR3 covers 14 residues. CDR1 is SGHNT, CDR2 YYREEE, per germline (reference sequence).

The rearrangement uses TRBV25-1 and TRBJ1-2; 9 bases are a match to TRBD1. V trimming: 4 bases; J trimming: 4 bases; junction bases outside the gene matches: 13. CDR1 and CDR2 (germline): MGHDK, SYGVNS. This CDR3 has 17 amino acids. The CDR3 nucleotides read TGTGCCAGCAGTGGTTATTCAACAGGGGGCGCAGGCTATGGCTACACCTTC. Translated, it gives CASSGYSTGGAGYGYTF.

The rearrangement joins TRBV2 to TRBJ1-2, with TRBD1 as a possible D gene (5 bases). This CDR3 has 14 residues. Per the germline V gene, CDR1 is SNHLY and CDR2 is FYNNEI. The V gene lost 8 bases and the J gene lost 8 bases, with 21 bases spanning the gap. The DNA for the CDR3 is TGTGCCAGCGATCAACAGGACCTTTTGGGCGGCTACACCTTC. Translated: CASDQQDLLGGYTF.

The rearrangement joins TRBV7-2 to TRBJ1-1; no reliable D call. Trimming left V 6 bases short and J 0 bases short, with 5 bases between. This CDR3 region has 12 residues. CDR1 and CDR2 (germline): SGHTA, FQGNSA. CDR3 residues: CASRRVNTEAFF. The DNA of the CDR3 is TGTGCCAGCAGACGGGTGAACACTGAAGCTTTCTTT.

This clone was picked up one time. The gene calls are TRBV15 and TRBJ1-3, with D possibly matching TRBD1 (5 bases). V was pared by 1 base and J by 4 bases, with 14 bases between. There are 16 residues in the CDR3. Per germline, CDR1 LNHNV and CDR2 YYDKDF (reference sequence). The CDR3 protein is CATSRAKVRGGNTIYF. In DNA, the CDR3 is TGTGCCACCAGCAGAGCGAAAGTCCGGGGGGGAAACACCATATATTTT.

The rearrangement uses TRBV11-2 and TRBJ2-7; maybe TRBD2 (6 bases). The V end lost 5 bases, the J end lost 0 bases, and 23 bases lay between the germline ends. The CDR3 sequence is 18 residues long. Germline V lookup: CDR1 SGHAT, CDR2 FQNNGV. CDR3 DNA: TGTGCCAGCAGCCCAAGGAGTTATCGGGACTTGAGCTCCTACGAGCAGTACTTC. Its translation: CASSPRSYRDLSSYEQYF.

This clone came up a few times. This chain uses TRBV9 with TRBJ2-3; a possible D gene is TRBD1 (5 bases). The CDR3 runs 15 residues. Per germline, CDR1 SGDLS and CDR2 YYNGEE. V lost 3 bases, J lost 4 bases, and 15 bases lay in between. The CDR3 sequence: CASSGRTRASDTQYF. In DNA form, the CDR3 reads TGTGCCAGCAGCGGTCGTACCAGGGCATCAGATACGCAGTATTTT. Full variable domain (remainder filled in from reference TRBV9 and TRBJ2-3): DSGVTQTPKHLITATGQRVTLRCSPRSGDLSVYWYQQSLDQGLQFLIQYYNGEERAKGNILERFSAQQFPDLHSELNLSSLELGDSALYFCASSGRTRASDTQYFGPGTRLTVL.

This rearrangement joins TRBV5-4 to TRBJ2-3; tentatively, D is TRBD1 (9 bases). This CDR3 contains 16 residues. Germline values: CDR1 SGHNT, CDR2 YYREEE (reference sequence). Trimming removed 6 bases at V and 4 bases at J, with 21 bases between. CDR3 sequence (DNA): TGTGCCAGCAACGCCGGGGGGGACAGGGATGCAGATACGCAGTATTTT. As protein: CASNAGGDRDADTQYF. The entire variable domain, with the rest obtained from reference TRBV5-4 and TRBJ2-3, is as follows: ETGVTQSPTHLIKTRGQQVTLRCSSQSGHNTVSWYQQALGQGPQFIFQYYREEENGRGNFPPRFSGLQFPNYSSELNVNALELDDSALYLCASNAGGDRDADTQYFGPGTRLTVL.

The chain carries TRBV6-5 and TRBJ2-2; a weak D match, TRBD1 (6 bases). The CDR3 is 14 amino acids. The germline gives CDR1 MNHEY, CDR2 SVGAGI. Trimming left V 10 bases short and J 0 bases short, with 12 bases between. CDR3 sequence reads: CATTRTANTGELFF. DNA for the CDR3: TGTGCCACCACAAGGACAGCGAACACCGGGGAGCTGTTTTTT.

The gene calls are TRBV6-5 and TRBJ1-1; weak D call: TRBD1 (6 bases). The germline gives CDR1 MNHEY, CDR2 SVGAGI. Trimming shortened V by 2 bases and J by 5 bases, and 9 bases separated the two germline ends. The CDR3 is made up of 13 amino acids. The CDR3 DNA reads as TGTGCCAGCAGTTACGCCAGGGGTACTGAAGCTTTCTTT. It translates to CASSYARGTEAFF.

This clone was counted a single time. V usage is TRBV4-3 and J usage is TRBJ2-2; D gene uncertain. The length of the CDR3 is 13 residues. Per germline, CDR1 LGHNA and CDR2 YSLEER. V was cut by 3 bases and J by 0 bases, with 2 bases left in between. CDR3 protein: CASSHSNTGELFF. The CDR3 region has the DNA TGCGCCAGCAGCCACTCGAACACCGGGGAGCTGTTTTTT.

The table lists this clone with a count of one. The rearrangement links TRBV5-1 to TRBJ2-2, with TRBD1 as a possible D gene (5 bases). The length of the CDR3 is 14 residues. V was trimmed by 4 bases and J by 1 base, leaving 8 bases between them. Germline V gene sequence: CDR1 SGHRS, CDR2 YFSETQ. In DNA form, the CDR3 reads TGCGCCAGCAGCGAAACAGGGAACACCGGGGAGCTGTTTTTT. This sequence encodes CASSETGNTGELFF.

This chain links TRBV6-5 with TRBJ2-5, with 8 bases that match TRBD2. The V gene's germline CDR1 is MNHEY and CDR2 SVGAGI. V lost 0 bases and J lost 7; bases outside the gene matches: 7. The CDR3 totals 15 residues. For the CDR3, the DNA is TGTGCCAGCAGTTACTCGCCGGGGGGGCTTGGGACCCAGTACTTC. Translating it yields CASSYSPGGLGTQYF.

V gene TRBV6-1 combines with J gene TRBJ1-5, with TRBD1 as a possible D gene (6 bases). The CDR3 spans 14 residues. The V end lost 5 bases, the J end lost 0 bases, and 8 bases lay between the germline ends. Germline values: CDR1 MNHNS, CDR2 SASEGT. CDR3 region: CASSQGYSNQPQHF. The CDR3 DNA sequence: TGTGCCAGCAGTCAGGGGTATAGCAATCAGCCCCAGCATTTT.

This clone was found a few times. The CDR3 is CASGEADYGYTF. The CDR3 DNA reads as TGTGCCAGCGGGGAGGCAGACTATGGCTACACCTTC. The chain is built from TRBV2 and TRBJ1-2; D is ambiguous. V gave up 8 bases and J gave up 3 bases, with 10 bases separating them. From germline, CDR1 is SNHLY and CDR2 FYNNEI. The CDR3 extends over 12 amino acids.

The rearrangement joins TRBV4-3 to TRBJ1-2; the match to TRBD1 covers 11 bases. The V gene's germline CDR1 is LGHNA and CDR2 YSLEER. This CDR3 comprises 16 residues. The J segment lost 4 bases and the V segment lost 1 base, leaving 5 bases of the junction unmatched. This CDR3 is CASSQGGQGEGYGYTF. CDR3 nucleotides: TGCGCCAGCAGCCAAGGGGGACAGGGGGAAGGCTATGGCTACACCTTC.

In the case of this clone: Within the sample, other DNA sequences also encode this same CDR3. The gene calls are TRBV18 and TRBJ2-3; TRBD1 aligns across 10 bases. The germline V gene has CDR1 KGHSH and CDR2 LQKENI. The CDR3 totals 15 residues. V lost 3 bases and J lost 3; bases outside the gene matches: 3. This chain's CDR3 is CASSPRTGGTDTQYF. The CDR3 DNA reads as TGTGCCAGCTCACCCCGGACAGGGGGAACAGATACGCAGTATTTT.

The V gene is TRBV7-3, the J gene TRBJ2-3, with 7 bases identical to TRBD1. J lost 4 bases, V lost 1 base, and 14 bases had no gene match. The CDR3 has 18 residues. Germline V CDR1 and CDR2: SGHTA, FQGTGA. The CDR3 DNA is TGTGCCAGCAGCTTAAGGGGTGGACGAGGGGGCCCCGCAGATACGCAGTATTTT. Amino acid sequence: CASSLRGGRGGPADTQYF.

The chain carries TRBV7-3 and TRBJ2-4, with 9 bases that match TRBD2. CDR1 and CDR2 (germline): SGHTA, FQGTGA. This CDR3 is 16 amino acids long. The trim removed 5 bases at V and 0 bases at J, leaving 5 bases unmatched. CDR3 amino acids: CASSPSSGEAKNIQYF. The CDR3 DNA is TGTGCCAGCAGCCCCTCTAGCGGGGAAGCCAAAAACATTCAGTACTTC.

This chain links TRBV9 with TRBJ1-3; a possible D gene is TRBD1 (5 bases). The CDR3 is made up of 16 amino acids. Trimming cost V 3 bases and J 0 bases, with 13 bases left between them. Germline-derived CDR1 and CDR2 are SGDLS and YYNGEE. Here the CDR3 reads CASSENRQSSGNTIYF. The CDR3 DNA reads as TGTGCCAGCAGCGAAAACCGACAGAGCTCTGGAAACACCATATATTTT.

This clone showed up just a few times. The chain carries TRBV10-3 and TRBJ2-1; 9 bases align to TRBD2. The germline V gene has CDR1 ENHRY and CDR2 SYGVKD. The CDR3 runs to 16 residues. The V segment lost 2 bases and the J segment 7 bases; nucleotides outside the gene matches: 9. The CDR3 nucleotides are TGTGCCATCAGTGAGGGCAGGGCGGGGGGGACGAATGAGCAGTTCTTC. Its translation: CAISEGRAGGTNEQFF.

This clone was picked up one time. The genes are TRBV9 and TRBJ2-3; weak D call: TRBD2 (6 bases). The length of the CDR3 is 15 residues. The germline V gene has CDR1 SGDLS and CDR2 YYNGEE. Trimming took 1 base from V and 4 from J, leaving 13 bases between them. The CDR3, as DNA: TGTGCCAGCAGCGTATCCGGGGGAATTTCAGATACGCAGTATTTT. Translated: CASSVSGGISDTQYF.

The chain joins TRBV15 to TRBJ2-3; 7 bases map to TRBD1. With 1 base clipped from V and 2 bases from J, the junction kept 3 bases outside the gene matches. This CDR3 region has 15 residues. Germline V lookup: CDR1 LNHNV, CDR2 YYDKDF (reference sequence). CDR3 residues: CATSRGDSDTDTQYF. The CDR3 DNA reads TGTGCCACCAGCAGAGGGGACAGCGACACAGATACGCAGTATTTT. Full variable domain (missing parts from reference TRBV15 and TRBJ2-3): DAMVIQNPRYQVTQFGKPVTLSCSQTLNHNVMYWYQQKSSQAPKLLFHYYDKDFNNEADTPDNFQSRRPNTSFCFLDIRSPGLGDTAMYLCATSRGDSDTDTQYFGPGTRLTVL.

The V call is TRBV9, the J call TRBJ2-7; 11 bases align to TRBD1. The V segment lost 3 bases and the J segment 6 bases; nucleotides outside the gene matches: 8. The CDR3 has 15 amino acids. Germline values: CDR1 SGDLS, CDR2 YYNGEE. CDR3 sequence (DNA): TGTGCCAGCAGCGCCACCGGACAGGGGGCGGGCGAGCAGTACTTC. Translation gives CASSATGQGAGEQYF.

CDR3 region: CASSGRGNDEKLFF. The CDR3 DNA reads TGTGCCAGCAGCGGTAGAGGGAATGATGAAAAACTGTTTTTT. The rearrangement uses TRBV9 and TRBJ1-4; D not resolved. Germline V gene lookup returns CDR1 SGDLS and CDR2 YYNGEE. CDR3 length: 14 residues. V shed 3 bases and J shed 6 bases, with 12 bases lying between them.

The gene calls are TRBV29-1 and TRBJ2-7, with D possibly TRBD2 on 5 matching bases. The germline CDR1 and CDR2 sequences are SQVTM and ANQGSEA. The V gene lost 6 bases and the J gene lost 0 bases, with 15 bases spanning the gap. There are 14 residues in the CDR3. The chain's CDR3 is CSVLGPAGSYEQYF. CDR3 sequence (DNA): TGCAGCGTCCTAGGACCGGCGGGCTCCTACGAGCAGTACTTC.

The chain is built from TRBV9 and TRBJ2-1; 10 bases map to TRBD2. CDR1 and CDR2 from the germline V gene are SGDLS and YYNGEE. Losses at the gene ends were 1 base for V and 7 bases for J; bases not matched to a gene: 8. The CDR3 is 16 amino acids. In nucleotides, the CDR3 is TGTGCCAGCAGCGTATTAGGAGCGGGGGGGTTGAATGAGCAGTTCTTC. Its protein product is CASSVLGAGGLNEQFF.

The chain recombines TRBV11-2 with TRBJ2-3; 11 positions match TRBD2. After removal of 3 bases from V and 4 bases from J, the junction contained 12 bases not matched to a gene. There are 18 residues in the CDR3. Germline loops: CDR1 SGHAT, CDR2 FQNNGV. The CDR3, as DNA: TGTGCCAGCAGCTTTTTTTTTAGCGGGGGGGCAATCTCAGATACGCAGTATTTT. Translated: CASSFFFSGGAISDTQYF.